This T cell receptor (beta chain) was captured by sequencing in a study of metastatic and nonmetastatic thyroid tumors. Nobody among the patients had been given any treatment before thyroid surgery. This clone was recorded at least ten times. The target antigen is unknown. Study-wide results and limits: For both blood and tumor, malignant thyroid tumors reportedly showed significantly higher TCR beta diversity than benign nodules did.

CDR1 and CDR2 (germline): SGHRS, YFSETQ. V lost 0 bases and J 1 base, leaving 4 bases between the germline ends. The CDR3 sequence is 14 residues long. Per the study methods: The distant-metastasis classifier for papillary thyroid cancer was built from CDR3 differences across clinicopathological groups. Through MiXCR, TCRdb re-clonotyped the PCR reads. The V and J calls come from TCRdb's annotation, not from the publication. The data show tens of thousands of clones, around a fifth seen once. The TCR originated in a female donor with papillary thyroid cancer or a benign thyroid nodule (not recorded which). Some clones in this sample may be carry-over from other donors' samples. Sequenced material: blood. V and J are TRBV5-1 and TRBJ2-2; D gene uncertain. In DNA form, the CDR3 reads TGCGCCAGCAGCTTGGGCCGGAACACCGGGGAGCTGTTTTTT. Protein sequence: CASSLGRNTGELFF.